This T cell receptor beta chain was retrieved from a study of shared clonotypes between healthy human individuals. The study ran the assay at deep level. Each PCR replicate from the sorted subsets contained about 200 ng DNA, which is tens of thousands of T cell genomes. TCRdb keeps only in-frame clones here, not all; method: immunoSEQ multiplex PCR. The repertoire consists of more than 90,000 clones, with roughly 69% occurring once and the leading ten covering roughly 40%. Source material: memory CD8+ T cells sorted from blood. Subset meaning: CD45RO+ cells pooled with CCR7-negative TemRA cells. The TCR was taken from a man younger than 45 in good health.

The CDR3 DNA reads TGTGCCAGCTCACCTACGGCAACCCAAGAGACCCAGTACTTC. Translating gives CASSPTATQETQYF. This rearrangement joins TRBV18 to TRBJ2-5; D is ambiguous. The V gene lost 3 bases and the J gene lost 1 base, with 9 bases spanning the gap. CDR3 length: 14 amino acids. Germline lookup yields CDR1 KGHSH and CDR2 LQKENI.